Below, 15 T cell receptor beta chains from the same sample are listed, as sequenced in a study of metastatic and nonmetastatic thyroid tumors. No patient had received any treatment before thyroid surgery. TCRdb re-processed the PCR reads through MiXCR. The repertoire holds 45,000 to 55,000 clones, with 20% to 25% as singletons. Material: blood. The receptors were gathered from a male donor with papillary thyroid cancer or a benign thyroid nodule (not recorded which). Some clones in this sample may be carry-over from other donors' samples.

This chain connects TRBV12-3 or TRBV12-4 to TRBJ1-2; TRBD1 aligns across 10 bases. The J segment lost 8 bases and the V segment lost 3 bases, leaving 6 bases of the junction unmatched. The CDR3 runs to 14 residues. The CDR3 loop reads CASSFGTGVEGYTF. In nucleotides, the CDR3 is TGTGCCAGCAGTTTCGGGACAGGGGTGGAGGGCTACACCTTC.

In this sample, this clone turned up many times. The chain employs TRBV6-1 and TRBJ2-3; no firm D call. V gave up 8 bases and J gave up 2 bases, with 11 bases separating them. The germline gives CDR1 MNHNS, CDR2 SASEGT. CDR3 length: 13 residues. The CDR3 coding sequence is TGTGCCAGCCGAAAGCCTAACACAGATACGCAGTATTTT. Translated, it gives CASRKPNTDTQYF.

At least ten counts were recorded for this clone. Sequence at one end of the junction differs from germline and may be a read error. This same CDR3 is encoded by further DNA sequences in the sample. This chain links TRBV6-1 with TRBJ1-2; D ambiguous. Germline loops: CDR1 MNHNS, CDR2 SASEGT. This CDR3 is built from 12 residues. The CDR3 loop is CASSNGNYGYTF. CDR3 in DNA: TGTGCCAGCAGTAACGGGAACTACGGCTACACCTTC.

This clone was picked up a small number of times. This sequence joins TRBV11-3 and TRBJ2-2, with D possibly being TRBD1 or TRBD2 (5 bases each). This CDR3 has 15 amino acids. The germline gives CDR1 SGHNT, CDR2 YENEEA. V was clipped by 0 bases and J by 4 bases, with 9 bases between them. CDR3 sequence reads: CASSLDPGLTGELFF. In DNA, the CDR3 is TGTGCCAGCAGCTTAGATCCGGGGCTCACCGGGGAGCTGTTTTTT.

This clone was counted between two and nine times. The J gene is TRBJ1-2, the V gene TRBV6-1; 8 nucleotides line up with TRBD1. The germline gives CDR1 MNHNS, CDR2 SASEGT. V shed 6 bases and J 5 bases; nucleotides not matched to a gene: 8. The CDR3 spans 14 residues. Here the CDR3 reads CASRRQGTSYGYTF. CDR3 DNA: TGTGCCAGCAGGAGACAGGGGACCTCATATGGCTACACCTTC.

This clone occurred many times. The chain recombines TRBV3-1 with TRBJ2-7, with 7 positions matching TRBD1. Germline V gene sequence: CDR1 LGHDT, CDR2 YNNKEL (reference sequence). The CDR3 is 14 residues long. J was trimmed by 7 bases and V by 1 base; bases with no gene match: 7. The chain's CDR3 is CASSQGTGAGEQYF. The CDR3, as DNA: TGTGCCAGCAGCCAAGGCACAGGGGCCGGGGAGCAGTACTTC.

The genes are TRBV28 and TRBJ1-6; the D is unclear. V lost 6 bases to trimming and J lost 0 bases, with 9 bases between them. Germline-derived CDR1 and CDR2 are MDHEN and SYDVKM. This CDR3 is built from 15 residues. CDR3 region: CASSPASSYNSPLHF. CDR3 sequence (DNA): TGTGCCAGCAGCCCCGCGAGCTCCTATAATTCACCCCTCCACTTT.

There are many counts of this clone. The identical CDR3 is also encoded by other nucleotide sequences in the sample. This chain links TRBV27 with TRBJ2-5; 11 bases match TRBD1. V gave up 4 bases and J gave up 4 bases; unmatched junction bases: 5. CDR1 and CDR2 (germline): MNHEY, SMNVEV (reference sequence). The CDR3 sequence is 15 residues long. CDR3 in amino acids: CASSSGTGGVETQYF. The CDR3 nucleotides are TGTGCCAGCAGTTCCGGGACAGGGGGAGTAGAGACCCAGTACTTC.

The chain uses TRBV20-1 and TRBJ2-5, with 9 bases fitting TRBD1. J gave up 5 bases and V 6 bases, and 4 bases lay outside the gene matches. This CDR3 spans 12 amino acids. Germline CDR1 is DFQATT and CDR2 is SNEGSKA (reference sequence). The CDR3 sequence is CSARTGAETQYF. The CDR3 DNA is TGCAGTGCCAGGACAGGGGCGGAGACCCAGTACTTC.

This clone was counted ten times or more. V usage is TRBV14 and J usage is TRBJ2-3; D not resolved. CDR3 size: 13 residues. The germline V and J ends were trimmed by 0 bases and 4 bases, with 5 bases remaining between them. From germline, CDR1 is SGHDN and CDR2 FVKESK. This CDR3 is CASSQDLADTQYF. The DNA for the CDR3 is TGTGCCAGCAGCCAAGATCTCGCAGATACGCAGTATTTT.

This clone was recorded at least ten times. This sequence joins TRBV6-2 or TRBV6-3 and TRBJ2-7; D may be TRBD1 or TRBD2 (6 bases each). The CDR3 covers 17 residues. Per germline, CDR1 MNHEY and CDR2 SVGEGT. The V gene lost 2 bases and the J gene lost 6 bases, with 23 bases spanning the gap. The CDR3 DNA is TGTGCCAGCAGTTACCCCGGTGGGAGGAACAGGGCAGCCGAGCAGTACTTC. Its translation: CASSYPGGRNRAAEQYF.

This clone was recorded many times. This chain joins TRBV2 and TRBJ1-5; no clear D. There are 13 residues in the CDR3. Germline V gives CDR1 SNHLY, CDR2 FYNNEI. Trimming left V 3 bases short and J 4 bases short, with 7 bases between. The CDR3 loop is CASSDVQNQPQHF. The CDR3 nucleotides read TGTGCCAGCAGTGATGTACAGAATCAGCCCCAGCATTTT.

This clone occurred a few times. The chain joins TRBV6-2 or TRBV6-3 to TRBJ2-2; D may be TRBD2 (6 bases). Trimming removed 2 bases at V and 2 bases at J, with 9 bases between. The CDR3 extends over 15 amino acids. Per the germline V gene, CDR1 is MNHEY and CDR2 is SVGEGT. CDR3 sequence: CASSYDGTNTGELFF. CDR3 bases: TGTGCCAGCAGTTACGATGGGACTAACACCGGGGAGCTGTTTTTT.

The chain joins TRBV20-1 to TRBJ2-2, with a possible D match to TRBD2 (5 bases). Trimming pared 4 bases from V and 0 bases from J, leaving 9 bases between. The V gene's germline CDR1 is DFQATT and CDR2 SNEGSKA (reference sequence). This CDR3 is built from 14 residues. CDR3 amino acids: CSAILDSNTGELFF. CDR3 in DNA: TGCAGTGCTATTCTGGACTCGAACACCGGGGAGCTGTTTTTT.

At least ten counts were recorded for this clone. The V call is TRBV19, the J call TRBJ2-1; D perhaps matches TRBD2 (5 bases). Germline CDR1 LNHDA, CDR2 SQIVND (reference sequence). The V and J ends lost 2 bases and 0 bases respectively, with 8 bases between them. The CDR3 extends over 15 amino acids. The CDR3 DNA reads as TGTGCCAGTAGTATAAGCGGAAGCTCCTACAATGAGCAGTTCTTC. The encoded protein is CASSISGSSYNEQFF.